The present T cell receptor beta chain was sequenced within a study of T cell responses to AZD1222 COVID-19 vaccine. Overall study context: Second-dose intervals near 4 or 12 weeks were combined. Study outcomes and limitations: Donors, mostly white British, included more females; clonal diversity was possibly underestimated.

This clone is a singleton in its sample. Its antigen is as yet unknown. The method was immunoSEQ multiplex PCR; TCRdb's version includes in-frame clones alone and lacks a portion of them. This table has 85,000 to 110,000 clones, 91% appearing once. The V gene lost 9 bases and the J gene lost 5 bases, with 17 bases spanning the gap. Germline loops: CDR1 LNHDA, CDR2 SQIVND (reference sequence). This CDR3 has 13 residues. The V and J genes are TRBV19 and TRBJ2-7, with D possibly TRBD2 on 6 matching bases. This material consisted of peripheral blood, taken on day 0 of AZD1222 vaccination. This TCR was recovered from an adult in good health. The DNA for the CDR3 is TGTGCCAGCGCGGACTACCGTGGGGACGAGCAGTACTTC. Translated: CASADYRGDEQYF.